This passage covers 26 T cell receptor beta chains from one sample sequenced in a study of CD8 T cells in ankylosing spondylitis. TCRdb independently ran MiXCR on the 5' RACE reads; one entry per CDR3 protein. The sample lists 250,000 to 350,000 distinct CDR3 sequences, about 20% occurring once. Sequenced material: blood, either unsorted or a sorted T cell fraction (not recorded which). Every receptor here comes from a male donor with ankylosing spondylitis or in good health (not recorded which).

This chain joins TRBV12-3 or TRBV12-4 and TRBJ2-1; D is uncertain. V was cut by 7 bases and J by 3 bases, with 13 bases left in between. The CDR3 runs 14 residues. This CDR3 reads CASTLSRNYNEQFF. As DNA, the CDR3 is TGTGCCAGCACTCTGTCGCGGAACTACAATGAGCAGTTCTTC.

At least ten counts were recorded for this clonotype. The chain links TRBV29-1 to TRBJ2-3, with a possible D match to TRBD2 (5 bases). Germline values: CDR1 SQVTM, CDR2 ANQGSEA. The germline V and J ends were trimmed by 5 bases and 4 bases, with 16 bases remaining between them. The CDR3 sequence is 14 residues long. The CDR3 bases are TGCAGCGTTCCTTCTCTGGAGGAGGCAGATACGCAGTATTTT. Encoded protein: CSVPSLEEADTQYF.

This clonotype was seen a few times. The V call is TRBV7-2, the J call TRBJ2-5, with D unclear. V was pared by 1 base and J by 4 bases, with 4 bases between. The germline V gene has CDR1 SGHTA and CDR2 FQGNSA. The CDR3 extends over 12 amino acids. The DNA for the CDR3 is TGTGCCAGCAGCTTAGTGTTAGAGACCCAGTACTTC. Amino acids: CASSLVLETQYF.

The CDR3 loop reads CASSVGPRGRPYGYTF. The CDR3 DNA follows: TGTGCCAGCAGTGTCGGACCCAGGGGCCGCCCCTATGGCTACACCTTC. This chain connects TRBV12-3 or TRBV12-4 to TRBJ1-2, with a weak D call TRBD1 (6 bases). V dropped 5 bases and J dropped 4 bases, with 20 bases sitting between them. The CDR3 sequence is 16 residues long.

J is TRBJ2-1 and V is TRBV30; no clear D gene. The CDR3 is 13 amino acids. Between the trimmed V and J ends, which lost 0 bases and 12 bases, there was a span of 15 bases. The germline V gene encodes CDR1 GTSNPN and CDR2 SVGIG (reference sequence). This CDR3 reads CAWSVPTRPGQFF. The CDR3 bases are TGTGCCTGGAGTGTACCAACACGTCCCGGGCAGTTCTTC.

V is TRBV5-1 and J is TRBJ1-5; 9 bases agree with TRBD1. V dropped 4 bases and J dropped 5; count of bases not matched to a gene: 7. This CDR3 has 15 residues. The V gene's germline CDR1 is SGHRS and CDR2 YFSETQ. The CDR3 sequence is CASSLRTGVDQPQHF. The DNA for the CDR3 is TGCGCCAGCAGCCTAAGGACAGGGGTTGATCAGCCCCAGCATTTT.

Note on this clonotype: A read error may explain this, as a much larger clone is one base away. This chain connects TRBV12-3 or TRBV12-4 to TRBJ1-1; a possible D gene is TRBD1 (5 bases). This CDR3 has 14 amino acids. In nucleotides, the CDR3 is TGTGTCAGCACCCCGGGGGGTATGAACACTGAAGCTTTCTTT. Its protein is CVSTPGGMNTEAFF.

This clonotype was found a few times. J is TRBJ2-2 and V is TRBV10-3; weak D call: TRBD1 (5 bases). Deletions cut 3 bases from V and 2 bases from J, with 7 bases between. Germline V gene data show CDR1 as ENHRY and CDR2 as SYGVKD. CDR3 length: 14 amino acids. CDR3 coding DNA: TGTGCCATCAGTGAAGGGGTCAACACCGGGGAGCTGTTTTTT. Translated: CAISEGVNTGELFF.

The sample holds a few counts of this clonotype. This rearrangement joins TRBV5-1 to TRBJ1-2, with D possibly matching TRBD1 (6 bases). Deletions cut 1 base from V and 0 bases from J, with 10 bases between. The germline V gene encodes CDR1 SGHRS and CDR2 YFSETQ. The CDR3 has 15 amino acids. The CDR3 DNA sequence: TGCGCCAGCAGCTTGAGTGGGACATCTAACTATGGCTACACCTTC. Translation: CASSLSGTSNYGYTF.

The V and J genes are TRBV5-1 and TRBJ2-3; 8 bases fit TRBD2. V was pared by 0 bases and J by 1 base, with 1 base of the junction left unmatched. Per the germline V gene, CDR1 is SGHRS and CDR2 is YFSETQ. This CDR3 comprises 15 residues. CDR3 coding DNA: TGCGCCAGCAGCTTGGGGACTAGCCGCACAGATACGCAGTATTTT. This encodes CASSLGTSRTDTQYF.

This clonotype was seen only a few times. The chain joins TRBV27 to TRBJ1-2; possibly TRBD1 for D (6 bases). The V and J ends lost 2 bases and 5 bases respectively, with 12 bases between them. The CDR3 loop spans 14 amino acids. Germline-derived CDR1 and CDR2 are MNHEY and SMNVEV (reference sequence). The DNA of the CDR3 is TGTGCCAGCAGTTTAGGAGGGACAAGATATGGCTACACCTTC. Protein product: CASSLGGTRYGYTF.

This chain connects TRBV10-3 to TRBJ2-2; possibly TRBD2 for D (6 bases). The V and J ends lost 8 bases and 3 bases respectively, with 10 bases between them. There are 13 residues in the CDR3. CDR1 is ENHRY and CDR2 is SYGVKD in the germline V gene. The CDR3 DNA is TGTGCCATCGGGGGGACCCACACCGGGGAGCTGTTTTTT. Encoded protein: CAIGGTHTGELFF.

This clonotype was found a few times. The chain links TRBV24-1 to TRBJ2-1; a weak D match, TRBD2 (6 bases). V lost 0 bases and J lost 4, with 6 bases in between. Germline V CDR1 and CDR2: KGHDR, SFDVKD. CDR3 length: 14 residues. Here the CDR3 DNA reads TGTGCCACCAGTGATTTGAGCGGGTACAATGAGCAGTTCTTC. Translation: CATSDLSGYNEQFF.

On this clonotype: Just one base apart from a much larger clone, this may be a read error. The CDR3 DNA is TGTGCCAGCAGTTCTCTAAATTTCACTAGCGTCCCGCAGTTCTTC. It encodes CASSSLNFTSVPQFF. V usage is TRBV12-3 or TRBV12-4 and J usage is TRBJ2-1; TRBD2 matches 7 bases. The V gene end was trimmed by 4 bases and the J gene end by 12 bases; junction bases not matched to a gene: 15. The CDR3 is 15 amino acids.

This clonotype showed up many times. The chain employs TRBV5-1 and TRBJ1-1; tentative D call: TRBD1 (6 bases). The CDR3 contains 14 residues. Germline V gives CDR1 SGHRS, CDR2 YFSETQ. The V and J ends lost 0 bases and 1 base respectively, with 7 bases between them. CDR3 in amino acids: CASSLGGQNTEAFF. The CDR3 nucleotides read TGCGCCAGCAGCTTGGGGGGACAGAACACTGAAGCTTTCTTT.

This clonotype was observed a few times. The chain employs TRBV7-8 and TRBJ2-7; TRBD2 aligns across 13 bases. The trim removed 5 bases at V and 1 base at J, leaving 8 bases unmatched. The germline gives CDR1 SGHVS, CDR2 FQNEAQ. The CDR3 runs 17 residues. The CDR3 bases are TGTGCCAGCAGCCAGACTAGCGGGGGGATAAATTCCTACGAGCAGTACGTC. The encoded protein is CASSQTSGGINSYEQYV.

This clonotype was seen more than once but under ten times. J is TRBJ2-5 and V is TRBV5-1; D is unresolved. The CDR3 covers 15 residues. V was trimmed by 0 bases and J by 5 bases, leaving 14 bases between them. Germline assignment: CDR1 SGHRS and CDR2 YFSETQ. The CDR3: CASSLAGQEWETQYF. CDR3 in DNA: TGCGCCAGCAGCTTGGCCGGGCAAGAGTGGGAGACCCAGTACTTC.

The rearrangement uses TRBV7-9 and TRBJ1-1, with D hard to call. This CDR3 comprises 15 residues. V dropped 5 bases and J dropped 2 bases, with 15 bases sitting between them. Germline V gene data show CDR1 as SEHNR and CDR2 as FQNEAQ (reference sequence). The DNA for the CDR3 is TGTGCCAGCAGCCCACGATCGGACGGAAACACTGAAGCTTTCTTT. Residues: CASSPRSDGNTEAFF. Drawing the rest from reference TRBV7-9 and TRBJ1-1, the complete variable domain is DTGVSQNPRHKITKRGQNVTFRCDPISEHNRLYWYRQTLGQGPEFLTYFQNEAQLEKSRLLSDRFSAERPKGSFSTLEIQRTEQGDSAMYLCASSPRSDGNTEAFFGQGTRLTVV.

This clonotype was observed a handful of times. V usage is TRBV20-1 and J usage is TRBJ1-6; the match to TRBD1 covers 7 bases. This CDR3 comprises 15 residues. V was clipped by 1 base and J by 7 bases; unmatched bases: 7. Germline-derived CDR1 and CDR2 are DFQATT and SNEGSKA (reference sequence). CDR3 region: CSARVRTGRNSPLHF. In DNA, the CDR3 is TGCAGTGCTAGAGTCAGGACAGGACGAAATTCACCCCTCCACTTT.

This clonotype was counted at least ten times. J is TRBJ1-4 and V is TRBV6-2 or TRBV6-3; 7 nucleotides match TRBD1. Trimming cost V 5 bases and J 0 bases; bases outside gene matches: 0. The CDR3 covers 14 residues. Looked up from germline, CDR1 is MNHEY and CDR2 is SVGEGT. CDR3 in amino acids: CASSTGATNEKLFF. CDR3 in DNA: TGTGCCAGCAGTACAGGGGCAACTAATGAAAAACTGTTTTTT.

The chain recombines TRBV15 with TRBJ2-7, with TRBD1 matching 9 bases. This CDR3 has 15 residues. The V segment lost 0 bases and the J segment 4 bases; nucleotides outside the gene matches: 4. Germline values: CDR1 LNHNV, CDR2 YYDKDF (reference sequence). The CDR3 DNA reads TGTGCCACCAGCAGAGAAAGGGGACAGGGATACGAGCAGTACGTC. It codes for CATSRERGQGYEQYV.

This clonotype occurred a few times. This rearrangement joins TRBV6-1 to TRBJ1-5; D is undetermined. Germline CDR1 reads MNHNS; CDR2 reads SASEGT. This CDR3 has 15 amino acids. Trimming took off 7 bases at V and 0 bases at J, with 13 bases between the two ends. CDR3 sequence reads: CASTSGVASNQPQHF. In nucleotides, the CDR3 is TGTGCCAGCACCTCGGGTGTCGCTAGCAATCAGCCCCAGCATTTT.

V is TRBV7-2 and J is TRBJ2-2, with a weak D call TRBD2 (6 bases). This CDR3 is built from 16 residues. The V gene's germline CDR1 is SGHTA and CDR2 FQGNSA. V lost 1 base and J lost 2, with 11 bases in between. Here the CDR3 reads CASSLGLARNTGELFF. Written as DNA, the CDR3 is TGTGCCAGCAGCTTAGGGCTAGCGAGAAACACCGGGGAGCTGTTTTTT.

The genes are TRBV5-1 and TRBJ2-1; 9 nucleotides align to TRBD2. The CDR3 has 15 amino acids. J was trimmed by 0 bases and V by 6 bases; bases with no gene match: 4. Germline V gene data show CDR1 as SGHRS and CDR2 as YFSETQ. For the CDR3, the DNA is TGCGCCAGCACCCATAGCGGGGGCTCCTACAATGAGCAGTTCTTC. Amino acid sequence: CASTHSGGSYNEQFF.

In DNA, the CDR3 is TGTGCCAGCAGTTTGGGACTAGCGGGGTCCCAAGAGACCCAGTACTTC. This gives the protein CASSLGLAGSQETQYF. The chain is built from TRBV28 and TRBJ2-5; TRBD2 aligns across 13 bases. V shed 3 bases and J 1 base; nucleotides not matched to a gene: 2. Germline loops: CDR1 MDHEN, CDR2 SYDVKM. This CDR3 comprises 16 residues.

This clonotype was seen at least ten times. This chain uses TRBV20-1 with TRBJ2-1; 9 nucleotides align to TRBD1. CDR1 DFQATT and CDR2 SNEGSKA come from the germline V gene (reference sequence). The CDR3 length is 13 residues. The chain's CDR3 is CTVTGTGSREQFF. The CDR3, as DNA: TGCACCGTAACCGGGACAGGGTCCCGCGAGCAGTTCTTC.